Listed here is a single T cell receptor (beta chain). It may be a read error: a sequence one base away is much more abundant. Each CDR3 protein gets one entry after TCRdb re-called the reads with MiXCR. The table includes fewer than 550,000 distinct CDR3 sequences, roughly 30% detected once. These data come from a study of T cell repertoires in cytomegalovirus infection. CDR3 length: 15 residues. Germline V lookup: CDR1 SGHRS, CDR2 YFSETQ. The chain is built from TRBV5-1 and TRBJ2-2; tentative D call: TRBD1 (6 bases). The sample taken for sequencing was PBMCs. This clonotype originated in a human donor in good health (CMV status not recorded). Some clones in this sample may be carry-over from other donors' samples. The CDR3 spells CASSSQGRNTRELFF. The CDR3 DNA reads TGCGCCAGCAGCTCACAGGGCAGGAACACCCGGGAGCTGTTTTTT.